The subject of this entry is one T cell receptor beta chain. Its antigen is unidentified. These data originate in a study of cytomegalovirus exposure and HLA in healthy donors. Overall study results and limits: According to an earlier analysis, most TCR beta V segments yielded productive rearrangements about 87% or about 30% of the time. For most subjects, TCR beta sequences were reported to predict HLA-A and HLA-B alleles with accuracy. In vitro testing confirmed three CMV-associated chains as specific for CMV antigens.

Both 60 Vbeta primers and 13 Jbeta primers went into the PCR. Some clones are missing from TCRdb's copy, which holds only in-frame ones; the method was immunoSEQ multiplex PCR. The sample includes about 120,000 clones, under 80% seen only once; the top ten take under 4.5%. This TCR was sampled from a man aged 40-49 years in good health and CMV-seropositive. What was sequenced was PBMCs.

The CDR3 loop reads CASSPGLAGGKTYNEQFF. The CDR3 DNA is TGTGCCAGCAGCCCCGGACTAGCGGGGGGGAAGACATACAATGAGCAGTTCTTC. V gene TRBV11-2 combines with J gene TRBJ2-1; TRBD2 matches at 15 bases. V dropped 5 bases and J dropped 4; count of bases not matched to a gene: 9. The CDR3 length is 18 residues. The germline CDR1 and CDR2 sequences are SGHAT and FQNNGV.